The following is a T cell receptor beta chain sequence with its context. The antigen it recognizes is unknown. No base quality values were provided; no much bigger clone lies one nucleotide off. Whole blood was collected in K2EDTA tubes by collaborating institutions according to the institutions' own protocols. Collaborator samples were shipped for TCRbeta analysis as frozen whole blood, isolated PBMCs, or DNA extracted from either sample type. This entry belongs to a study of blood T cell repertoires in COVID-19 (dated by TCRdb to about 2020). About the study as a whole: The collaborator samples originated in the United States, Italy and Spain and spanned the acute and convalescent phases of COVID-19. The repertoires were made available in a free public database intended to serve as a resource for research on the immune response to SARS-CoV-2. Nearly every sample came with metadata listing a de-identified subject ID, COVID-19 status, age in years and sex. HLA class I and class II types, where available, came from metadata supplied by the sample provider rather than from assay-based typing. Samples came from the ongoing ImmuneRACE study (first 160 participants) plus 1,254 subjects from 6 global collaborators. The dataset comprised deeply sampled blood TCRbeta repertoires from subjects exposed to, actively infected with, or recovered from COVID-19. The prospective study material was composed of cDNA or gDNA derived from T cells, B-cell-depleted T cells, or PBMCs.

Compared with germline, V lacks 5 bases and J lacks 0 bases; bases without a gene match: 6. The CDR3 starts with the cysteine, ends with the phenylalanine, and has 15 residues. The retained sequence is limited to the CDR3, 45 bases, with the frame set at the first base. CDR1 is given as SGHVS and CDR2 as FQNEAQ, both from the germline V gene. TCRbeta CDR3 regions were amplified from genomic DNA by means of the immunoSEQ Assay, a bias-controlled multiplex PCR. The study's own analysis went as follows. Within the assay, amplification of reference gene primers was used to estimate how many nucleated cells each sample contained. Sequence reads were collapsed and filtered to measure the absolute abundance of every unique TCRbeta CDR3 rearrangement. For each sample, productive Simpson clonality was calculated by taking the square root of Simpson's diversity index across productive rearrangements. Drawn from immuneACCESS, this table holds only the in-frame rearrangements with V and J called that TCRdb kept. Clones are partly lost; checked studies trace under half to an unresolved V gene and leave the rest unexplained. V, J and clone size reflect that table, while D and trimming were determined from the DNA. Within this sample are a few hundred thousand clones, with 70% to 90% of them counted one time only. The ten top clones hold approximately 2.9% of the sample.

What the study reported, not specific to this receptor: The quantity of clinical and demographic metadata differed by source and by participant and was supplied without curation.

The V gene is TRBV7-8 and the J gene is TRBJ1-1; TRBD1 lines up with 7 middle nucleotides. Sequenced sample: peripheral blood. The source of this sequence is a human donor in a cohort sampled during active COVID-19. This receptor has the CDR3 CASSLMQGVNTEAFF. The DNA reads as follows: TGTGCCAGCAGCCTAATGCAGGGGGTGAACACTGAAGCTTTCTTT.